This T cell receptor (beta chain) was found in a study of identical twins. The study's findings and limits: Model-predicted out-of-frame TCR alpha sharing fell below observed values in monozygotic twins.

Remarks on this clonotype: No antigen is known for it.

The germline V and J ends were trimmed by 5 bases and 5 bases, with 9 bases remaining between them. Germline V gives CDR1 LGHDT, CDR2 YNNKEL (reference sequence). The CDR3 has 13 residues. One entry per CDR3 protein results from TCRdb running MiXCR on the 5' RACE reads. The table lists approximately 530,000 distinct CDR3 sequences, about 20% of them singletons. This sample was also put to use in a study of yellow fever vaccine responses in identical twins.

What was sequenced was CD4+ T cells sorted from blood. This chain connects TRBV3-1 to TRBJ2-2; D tentatively reads TRBD1 or TRBD2 (5 bases each). This TCR came from a woman under 30 in good health. Here the CDR3 reads CASSDGTTGELFF. The DNA for the CDR3 is TGTGCCAGCAGCGATGGGACGACCGGGGAGCTGTTTTTT.